This T cell receptor beta chain was sequenced for a study of shared clonotypes between healthy human individuals. Points on this clone: Its antigen is not known.

Terminally differentiated effector memory CD45RA+ cells were excluded from the naive CD8 cells, which were CD45RO-negative and positively selected for CCR7. Deep-level settings were used for running the assay. Here immunoSEQ multiplex PCR was the method, and the copy in TCRdb shows in-frame clones only, minus some. The data show approximately 2,000,000 clones, around 93% seen once. Whole-study results and caveats: Researchers sampled only blood; tissue repertoires likely differ.

The CDR3 runs 16 residues. CDR1 and CDR2 from the germline V gene are SEHNR and FQNEAQ (reference sequence). Germline trimming cut 3 bases from V and 7 bases from J; bases unmatched to any gene: 10. This receptor was taken from a man between 18 and 29 years old in good health. Some clones in this sample may be carry-over from other donors' samples. The sequenced material came from naive CD8+ T cells from PBMCs. The chain links TRBV7-9 to TRBJ2-1; 9 nucleotides align to TRBD2. The CDR3 region is CASSFGGRAPVNEQFF. Written as DNA, the CDR3 is TGTGCCAGCAGCTTCGGCGGGAGGGCCCCTGTGAATGAGCAGTTCTTC.